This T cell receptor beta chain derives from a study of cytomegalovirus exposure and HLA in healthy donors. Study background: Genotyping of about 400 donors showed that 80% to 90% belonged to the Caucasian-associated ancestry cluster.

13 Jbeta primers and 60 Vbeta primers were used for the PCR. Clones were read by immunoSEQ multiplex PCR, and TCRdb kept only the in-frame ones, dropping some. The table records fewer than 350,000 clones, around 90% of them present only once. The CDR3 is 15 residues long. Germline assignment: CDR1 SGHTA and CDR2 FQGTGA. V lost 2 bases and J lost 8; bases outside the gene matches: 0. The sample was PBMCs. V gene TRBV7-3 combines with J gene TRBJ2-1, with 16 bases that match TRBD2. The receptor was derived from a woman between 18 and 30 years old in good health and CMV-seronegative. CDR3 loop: CASSLGTSGGDEQFF. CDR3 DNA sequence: TGTGCCAGCAGCTTAGGGACTAGCGGGGGGGATGAGCAGTTCTTC. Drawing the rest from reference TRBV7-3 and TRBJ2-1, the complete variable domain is GAGVSQTPSNKVTEKGKYVELRCDPISGHTALYWYRQSLGQGPEFLIYFQGTGAADDSGLPNDRFFAVRPEGSVSTLKIQRTERGDSAVYLCASSLGTSGGDEQFFGPGTRLTVL.